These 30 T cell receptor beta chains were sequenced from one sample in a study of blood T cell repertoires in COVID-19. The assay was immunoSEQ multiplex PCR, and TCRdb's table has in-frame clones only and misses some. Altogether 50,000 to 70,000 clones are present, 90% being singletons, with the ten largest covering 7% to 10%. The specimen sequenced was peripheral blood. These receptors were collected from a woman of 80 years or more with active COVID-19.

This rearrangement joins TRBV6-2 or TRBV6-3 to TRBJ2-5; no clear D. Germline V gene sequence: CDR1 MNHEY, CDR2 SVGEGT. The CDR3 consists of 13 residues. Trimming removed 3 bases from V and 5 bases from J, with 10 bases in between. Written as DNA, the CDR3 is TGTGCCAGCAGTTATACCCCCAGGGAGACCCAGTACTTC. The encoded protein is CASSYTPRETQYF.

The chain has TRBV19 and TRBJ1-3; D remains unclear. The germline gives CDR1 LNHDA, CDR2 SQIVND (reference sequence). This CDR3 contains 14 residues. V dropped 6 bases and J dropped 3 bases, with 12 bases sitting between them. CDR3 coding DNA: TGTGCCAGTAGCTCACAGCCAAGTGGAAACACCATATATTTT. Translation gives CASSSQPSGNTIYF.

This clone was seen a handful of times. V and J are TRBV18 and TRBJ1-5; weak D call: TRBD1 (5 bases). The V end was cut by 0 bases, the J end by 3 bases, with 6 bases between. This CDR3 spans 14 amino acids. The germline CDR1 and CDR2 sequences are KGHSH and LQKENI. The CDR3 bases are TGTGCCAGCTCACCACCGGACAACAATCAGCCCCAGCATTTT. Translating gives CASSPPDNNQPQHF.

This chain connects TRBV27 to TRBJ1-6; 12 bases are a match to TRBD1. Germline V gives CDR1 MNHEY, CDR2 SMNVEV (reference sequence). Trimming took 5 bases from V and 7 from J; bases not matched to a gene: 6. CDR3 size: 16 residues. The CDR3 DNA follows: TGTGCCAGCAGTCCCGGGACAGGGGGCTTCAATTCACCCCTCCACTTT. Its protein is CASSPGTGGFNSPLHF.

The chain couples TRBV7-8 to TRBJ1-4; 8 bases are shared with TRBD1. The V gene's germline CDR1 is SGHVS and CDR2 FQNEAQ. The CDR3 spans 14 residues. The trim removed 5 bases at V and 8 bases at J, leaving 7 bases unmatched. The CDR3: CASSIGQGEEKLFF. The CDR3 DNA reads TGTGCCAGCAGCATTGGACAGGGAGAGGAAAAACTGTTTTTT. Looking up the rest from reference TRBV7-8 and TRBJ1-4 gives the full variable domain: GAGVSQSPRYKVAKRGQDVALRCDPISGHVSLFWYQQALGQGPEFLTYFQNEAQLDKSGLPSDRFFAERPEGSVSTLKIQRTQQEDSAVYLCASSIGQGEEKLFFGSGTQLSVL.

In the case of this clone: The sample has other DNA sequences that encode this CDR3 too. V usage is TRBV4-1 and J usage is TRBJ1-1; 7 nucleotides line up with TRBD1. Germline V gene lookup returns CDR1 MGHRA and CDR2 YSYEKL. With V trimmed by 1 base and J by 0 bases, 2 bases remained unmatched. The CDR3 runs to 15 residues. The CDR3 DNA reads TGCGCCAGCAGCCAAGGGGGACAGATGAACACTGAAGCTTTCTTT. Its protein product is CASSQGGQMNTEAFF.

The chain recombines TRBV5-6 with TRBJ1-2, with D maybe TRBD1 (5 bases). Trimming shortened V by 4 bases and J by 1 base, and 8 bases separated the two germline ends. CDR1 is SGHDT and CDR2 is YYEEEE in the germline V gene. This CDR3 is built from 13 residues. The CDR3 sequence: CASSKDNNYGYTF. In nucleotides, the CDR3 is TGTGCCAGCAGCAAGGACAATAACTATGGCTACACCTTC.

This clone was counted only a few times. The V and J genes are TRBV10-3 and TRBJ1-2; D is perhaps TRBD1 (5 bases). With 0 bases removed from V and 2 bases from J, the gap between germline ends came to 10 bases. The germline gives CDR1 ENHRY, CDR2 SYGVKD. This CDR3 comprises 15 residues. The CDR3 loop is CAISESGEGNYGYTF. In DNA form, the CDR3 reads TGTGCCATCAGTGAGTCAGGGGAAGGAAACTATGGCTACACCTTC.

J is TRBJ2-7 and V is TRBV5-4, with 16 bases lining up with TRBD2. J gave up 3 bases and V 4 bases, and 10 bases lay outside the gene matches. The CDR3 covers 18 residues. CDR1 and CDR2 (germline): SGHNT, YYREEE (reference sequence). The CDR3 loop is CASSRLGTSGGAVYEQYV. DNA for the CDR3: TGTGCCAGCAGCCGCTTAGGGACTAGCGGGGGGGCGGTCTACGAGCAGTACGTC.

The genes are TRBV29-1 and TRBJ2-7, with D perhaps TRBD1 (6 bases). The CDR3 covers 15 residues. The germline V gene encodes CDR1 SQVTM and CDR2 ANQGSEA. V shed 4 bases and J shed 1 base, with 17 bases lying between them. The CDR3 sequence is CSVVPPGTPSYEQYF. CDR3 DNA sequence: TGCAGCGTTGTCCCCCCCGGGACACCTTCCTACGAGCAGTACTTC.

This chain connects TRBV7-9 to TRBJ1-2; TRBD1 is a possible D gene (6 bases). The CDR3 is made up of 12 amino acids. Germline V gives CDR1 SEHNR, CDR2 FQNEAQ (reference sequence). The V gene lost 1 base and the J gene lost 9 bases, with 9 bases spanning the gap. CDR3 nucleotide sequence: TGTGCCAGCAGCTTAGACAGGGCGAGCTACACCTTC. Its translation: CASSLDRASYTF.

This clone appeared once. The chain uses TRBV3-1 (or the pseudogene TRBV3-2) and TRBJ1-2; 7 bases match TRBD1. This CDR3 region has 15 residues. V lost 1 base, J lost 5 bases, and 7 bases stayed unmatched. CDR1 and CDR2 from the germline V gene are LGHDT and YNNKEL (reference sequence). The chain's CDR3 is CASSQGTGEIYGYTF. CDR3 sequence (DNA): TGTGCCAGCAGCCAAGGTACAGGGGAAATTTATGGCTACACCTTC.

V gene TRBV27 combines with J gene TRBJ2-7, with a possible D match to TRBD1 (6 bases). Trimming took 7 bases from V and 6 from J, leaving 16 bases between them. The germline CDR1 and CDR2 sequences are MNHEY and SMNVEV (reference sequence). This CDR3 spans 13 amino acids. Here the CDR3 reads CASTPSTGREQYF. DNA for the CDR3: TGTGCCAGCACTCCCTCGACAGGTCGCGAGCAGTACTTC.

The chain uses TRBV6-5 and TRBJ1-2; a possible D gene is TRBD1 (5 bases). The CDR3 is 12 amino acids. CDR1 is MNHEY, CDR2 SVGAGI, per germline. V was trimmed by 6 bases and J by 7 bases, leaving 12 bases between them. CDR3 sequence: CASRRDERGYTF. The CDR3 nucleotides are TGTGCCAGCAGGCGGGACGAGCGTGGCTACACCTTC.

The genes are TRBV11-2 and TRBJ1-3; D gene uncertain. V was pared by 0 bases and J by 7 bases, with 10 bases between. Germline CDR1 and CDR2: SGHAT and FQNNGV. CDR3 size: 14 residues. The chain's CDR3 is CASSLEVSSNTIYF. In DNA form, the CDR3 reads TGTGCCAGCAGCTTAGAGGTGTCGAGCAACACCATATATTTT. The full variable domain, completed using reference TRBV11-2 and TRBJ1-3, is EAGVAQSPRYKIIEKRQSVAFWCNPISGHATLYWYQQILGQGPKLLIQFQNNGVVDDSQLPKDRFSAERLKGVDSTLKIQPAKLEDSAVYLCASSLEVSSNTIYFGEGSWLTVV.

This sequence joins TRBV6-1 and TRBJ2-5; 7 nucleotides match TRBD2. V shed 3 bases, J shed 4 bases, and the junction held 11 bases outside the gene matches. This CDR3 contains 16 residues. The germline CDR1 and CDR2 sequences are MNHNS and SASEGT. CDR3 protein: CASSETVGTMGETQYF. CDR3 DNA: TGTGCCAGCAGTGAGACTGTAGGGACTATGGGAGAGACCCAGTACTTC.

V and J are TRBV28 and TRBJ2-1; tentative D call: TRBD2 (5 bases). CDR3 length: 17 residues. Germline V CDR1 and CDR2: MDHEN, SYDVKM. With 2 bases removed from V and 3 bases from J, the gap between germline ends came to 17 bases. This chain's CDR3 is CASSLRWGREDYNEQFF. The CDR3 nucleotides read TGTGCCAGCAGTTTACGCTGGGGTCGGGAAGACTACAATGAGCAGTTCTTC.

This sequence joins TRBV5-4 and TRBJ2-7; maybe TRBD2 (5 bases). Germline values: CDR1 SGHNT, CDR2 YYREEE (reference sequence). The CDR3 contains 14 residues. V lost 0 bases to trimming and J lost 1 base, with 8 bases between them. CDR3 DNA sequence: TGTGCCAGCAGCTTGGTTGGGGAGTCCTACGAGCAGTACGTC. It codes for CASSLVGESYEQYV.

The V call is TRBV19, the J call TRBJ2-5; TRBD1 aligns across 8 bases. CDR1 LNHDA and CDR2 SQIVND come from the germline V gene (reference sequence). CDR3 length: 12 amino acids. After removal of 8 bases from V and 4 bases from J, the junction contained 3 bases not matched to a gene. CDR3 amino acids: CASADRGETQYF. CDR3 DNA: TGTGCCAGTGCCGACAGGGGAGAGACCCAGTACTTC.

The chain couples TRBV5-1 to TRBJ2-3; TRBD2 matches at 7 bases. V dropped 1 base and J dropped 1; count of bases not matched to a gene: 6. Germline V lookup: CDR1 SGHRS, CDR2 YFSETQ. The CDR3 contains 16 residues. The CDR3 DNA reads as TGCGCCAGCAGCTTGAGCGGGGTCCTTGGCACAGATACGCAGTATTTT. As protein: CASSLSGVLGTDTQYF.

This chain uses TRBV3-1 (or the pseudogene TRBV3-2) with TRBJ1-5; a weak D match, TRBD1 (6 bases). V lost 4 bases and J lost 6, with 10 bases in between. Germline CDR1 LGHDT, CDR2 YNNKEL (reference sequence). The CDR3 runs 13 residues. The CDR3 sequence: CASSPGEGQPQHF. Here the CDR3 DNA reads TGTGCCAGCAGCCCAGGGGAGGGTCAGCCCCAGCATTTT.

CDR3 sequence reads: CASRPGQGVPYEQYV. The CDR3 region has the DNA TGTGCAAGTCGCCCGGGACAGGGGGTCCCCTACGAGCAGTACGTC. V gene TRBV12-2 combines with J gene TRBJ2-7; TRBD1, the D gene given by the table, was not confirmed from the DNA. TRBV12-2 is labeled a pseudogene. This CDR3 is 15 amino acids long.

DNA of the CDR3: TGTGCCTGGGGGGGGACGGGACAAAGGAATGAAAAACTGTTTTTT. Its protein product is CAWGGTGQRNEKLFF. J is TRBJ1-4 and V is TRBV30, with a possible D match to TRBD1 (6 bases). The CDR3 loop spans 15 amino acids. Trimming cost V 5 bases and J 5 bases, with 18 bases left between them. The germline gives CDR1 GTSNPN, CDR2 SVGIG (reference sequence).

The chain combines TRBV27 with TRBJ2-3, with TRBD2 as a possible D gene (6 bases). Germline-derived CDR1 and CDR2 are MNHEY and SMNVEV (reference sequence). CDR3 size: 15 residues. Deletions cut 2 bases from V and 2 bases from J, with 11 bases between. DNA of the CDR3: TGTGCCAGCAGTTTAAAGGGAGGTACCACAGATACGCAGTATTTT. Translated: CASSLKGGTTDTQYF.

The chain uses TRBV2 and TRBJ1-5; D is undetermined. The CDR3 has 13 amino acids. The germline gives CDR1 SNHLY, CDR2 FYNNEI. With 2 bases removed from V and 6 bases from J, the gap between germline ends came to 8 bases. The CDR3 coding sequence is TGTGCCAGCAGTGAATGGCATGGTCAGCCCCAGCATTTT. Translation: CASSEWHGQPQHF. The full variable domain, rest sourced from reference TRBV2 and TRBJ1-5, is EPEVTQTPSHQVTQMGQEVILRCVPISNHLYFYWYRQILGQKVEFLVSFYNNEISEKSEIFDDQFSVERPDGSNFTLKIRSTKLEDSAMYFCASSEWHGQPQHFGDGTRLSIL.

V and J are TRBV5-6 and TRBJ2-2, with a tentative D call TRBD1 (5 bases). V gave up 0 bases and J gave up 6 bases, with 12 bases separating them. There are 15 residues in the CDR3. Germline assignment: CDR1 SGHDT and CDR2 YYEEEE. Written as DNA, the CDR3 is TGTGCCAGCAGCTTGGTGCGCAGGGCATCCGGGGAGCTGTTTTTT. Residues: CASSLVRRASGELFF.

CDR3 loop: CASRKTGYEQYF. The CDR3 DNA sequence: TGTGCCAGCAGAAAAACAGGGTACGAGCAGTACTTC. The chain recombines TRBV28 with TRBJ2-7, with D perhaps matching TRBD1 (6 bases). The CDR3 contains 12 residues. The V gene's germline CDR1 is MDHEN and CDR2 SYDVKM. V gave up 6 bases and J gave up 4 bases, with 10 bases separating them.

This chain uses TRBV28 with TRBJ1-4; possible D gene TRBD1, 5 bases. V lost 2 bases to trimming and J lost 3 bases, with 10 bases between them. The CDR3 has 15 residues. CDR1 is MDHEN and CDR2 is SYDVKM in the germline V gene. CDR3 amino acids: CASSLRGSPNEKLFF. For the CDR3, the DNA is TGTGCCAGCAGTTTAAGGGGCAGCCCTAATGAAAAACTGTTTTTT.

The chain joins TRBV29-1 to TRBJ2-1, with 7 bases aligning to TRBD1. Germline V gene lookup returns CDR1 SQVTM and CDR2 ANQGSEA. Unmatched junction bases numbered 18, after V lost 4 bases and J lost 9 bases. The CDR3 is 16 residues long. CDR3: CSVVRIVRQGPIEQFF. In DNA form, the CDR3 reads TGCAGCGTTGTGAGGATCGTGCGACAGGGTCCGATTGAGCAGTTCTTC.

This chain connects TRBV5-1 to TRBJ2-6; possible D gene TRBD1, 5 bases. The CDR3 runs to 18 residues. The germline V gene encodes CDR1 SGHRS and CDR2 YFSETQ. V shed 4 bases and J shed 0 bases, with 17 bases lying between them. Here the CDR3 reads CASSPTIGQSSGANVLTF. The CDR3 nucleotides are TGCGCCAGCAGCCCTACTATCGGACAAAGCTCTGGGGCCAACGTCCTGACTTTC.